These 30 T cell receptor beta chains were all obtained from the same sample, sequenced in a study of T cell repertoires in cytomegalovirus infection. TCRdb used MiXCR to reprocess the reads, holding one entry per CDR3 protein. The sample lists 230,000 or so distinct CDR3 sequences, 35% to 40% occurring once. For these receptors, no antigen is known. Sequenced material: CD8+ T cells from cultured PBMCs, taken from culture after CMV antigen stimulation. Source of these receptors: a human donor in good health (CMV status not recorded). Some clones in this sample may be carry-over from other donors' samples.

This clonotype was picked up a small number of times. This chain uses TRBV24-1 with TRBJ2-5, with D tentatively TRBD1 (7 bases). CDR1 and CDR2 (germline): KGHDR, SFDVKD. V was shortened by 6 bases and J by 5 bases, with 12 bases between the two germline ends. The CDR3 sequence is 13 residues long. In DNA form, the CDR3 reads TGTGCCACCAGTCCAGGGGGGCCCGAGACCCAGTACTTC. Translating it yields CATSPGGPETQYF.

In its sample, this clonotype was seen a few times. The chain joins TRBV6-1 to TRBJ1-1; D possibly corresponds to TRBD1 (5 bases). Germline CDR1 is MNHNS and CDR2 is SASEGT. Trimming pared 0 bases from V and 5 bases from J, leaving 10 bases between. This CDR3 region has 14 residues. CDR3 loop: CASSEASGETEAFF. CDR3 DNA sequence: TGTGCCAGCAGTGAAGCGTCGGGGGAGACTGAAGCTTTCTTT.

This clonotype was detected a few times. J is TRBJ2-3 and V is TRBV7-3; D is undetermined. Between the trimmed V and J ends, which lost 0 bases and 3 bases, there was a span of 7 bases. This CDR3 has 14 amino acids. Germline V gene lookup returns CDR1 SGHTA and CDR2 FQGTGA. CDR3 DNA sequence: TGTGCCAGCAGCTTAACGGCCGGGACAGATACGCAGTATTTT. Amino acids: CASSLTAGTDTQYF.

This clonotype was picked up a small number of times. The gene calls are TRBV6-2 or TRBV6-3 and TRBJ2-1; D gene uncertain. The germline gives CDR1 MNHEY, CDR2 SVGEGT. This CDR3 is 16 amino acids long. Trimming pared 2 bases from V and 0 bases from J, leaving 11 bases between. The CDR3 loop reads CASSYEDRSSYNEQFF. DNA for the CDR3: TGTGCCAGCAGTTACGAGGATAGGAGCTCCTACAATGAGCAGTTCTTC.

The genes are TRBV24-1 and TRBJ2-2, with 8 bases matching TRBD1. Germline-derived CDR1 and CDR2 are KGHDR and SFDVKD. V dropped 4 bases and J dropped 5; count of bases not matched to a gene: 11. The CDR3 sequence is 17 residues long. Here the CDR3 DNA reads TGTGCCACCAGTGACCGAGGGGCAGGGGGCGAGACCGGGGAGCTGTTTTTT. Its translation is CATSDRGAGGETGELFF.

This clonotype was recorded a few times. The J gene is TRBJ1-4, the V gene TRBV5-1; 10 nucleotides match TRBD1. The trim removed 4 bases at V and 8 bases at J, leaving 8 bases unmatched. CDR1 and CDR2 from the germline V gene are SGHRS and YFSETQ. The CDR3 runs 15 residues. CDR3 DNA: TGCGCCAGCAGCACCCGGACAGGGGGAGTCGAAAAACTGTTTTTT. Amino acid sequence: CASSTRTGGVEKLFF.

This clonotype was picked up a small number of times. V and J are TRBV7-9 and TRBJ2-7; D is unclear. The CDR3 runs to 13 residues. V was shortened by 6 bases and J by 1 base, with 10 bases between the two germline ends. Germline assignment: CDR1 SEHNR and CDR2 FQNEAQ (reference sequence). CDR3 coding DNA: TGTGCCAGCAGTGCCGGGTTTTCCTACGAGCAGTACTTC. It codes for CASSAGFSYEQYF. The variable domain in full, with the rest retrieved from reference TRBV7-9 and TRBJ2-7, is DTGVSQNPRHKITKRGQNVTFRCDPISEHNRLYWYRQTLGQGPEFLTYFQNEAQLEKSRLLSDRFSAERPKGSFSTLEIQRTEQGDSAMYLCASSAGFSYEQYFGPGTRLTVT.

This clonotype was counted only a few times. The V call is TRBV2, the J call TRBJ2-1, with D perhaps matching TRBD1 (6 bases). The V end was cut by 11 bases, the J end by 9 bases, with 14 bases between. The CDR3 length is 11 residues. Germline CDR1 reads SNHLY; CDR2 reads FYNNEI. CDR3: CAGTPWGEQFF. Written as DNA, the CDR3 is TGTGCCGGGACACCTTGGGGTGAGCAGTTCTTC.

The rearrangement links TRBV5-4 to TRBJ1-1; D may be TRBD1 (6 bases). The CDR3 runs 15 residues. Looked up from germline, CDR1 is SGHNT and CDR2 is YYREEE (reference sequence). V dropped 1 base and J dropped 5 bases, with 15 bases sitting between them. As DNA, the CDR3 is TGTGCCAGCAGCTTGCTTGAAGGGGGGAATACTGAAGCTTTCTTT. Translation gives CASSLLEGGNTEAFF.

The table lists this clonotype with a few counts. J is TRBJ1-4 and V is TRBV2; 7 bases are a match to TRBD1. V was clipped by 6 bases and J by 4 bases; unmatched bases: 29. The germline V gene has CDR1 SNHLY and CDR2 FYNNEI. The CDR3 totals 22 residues. In DNA, the CDR3 is TGTGCCAGCAGCCAGCCCCGCGTGTCCCTGACAGGGAGTGTTGCGGATAATGAAAAACTGTTTTTT. Translating it yields CASSQPRVSLTGSVADNEKLFF.

The rearrangement joins TRBV5-1 to TRBJ2-4, with TRBD1 matching over 9 bases. The CDR3 is 16 residues long. Germline V CDR1 and CDR2: SGHRS, YFSETQ. V dropped 2 bases and J dropped 2; count of bases not matched to a gene: 5. Here the CDR3 reads CASSFRQGGSKNIQYF. CDR3 DNA sequence: TGCGCCAGCAGCTTTCGACAGGGGGGATCCAAAAACATTCAGTACTTC.

This chain joins TRBV7-8 and TRBJ2-5, with 9 positions matching TRBD1. CDR1 SGHVS and CDR2 FQNEAQ come from the germline V gene. CDR3 size: 16 residues. The trim removed 4 bases at V and 1 base at J, leaving 7 bases unmatched. Here the CDR3 DNA reads TGTGCCAGCAGCTCCCGGGGACAGGGCGCCCAAGAGACCCAGTACTTC. Translation: CASSSRGQGAQETQYF.

This clonotype was detected once. Written as DNA, the CDR3 is TGTGCCAGCAGTTTATCGCCATTGGCGGTAAAGGATGAGCAGTTCTTC. Protein: CASSLSPLAVKDEQFF. V gene TRBV12-3 or TRBV12-4 combines with J gene TRBJ2-1; D ambiguous. V dropped 2 bases and J dropped 8 bases, with 19 bases sitting between them. The CDR3 runs 16 residues.

This chain joins TRBV28 and TRBJ1-2; 7 nucleotides line up with TRBD1. Germline CDR1 and CDR2: MDHEN and SYDVKM. With V trimmed by 4 bases and J by 5 bases, 7 bases remained unmatched. The CDR3 is 14 amino acids. The DNA for the CDR3 is TGTGCCAGCAGTTCCACTGACAGGGCTTATGGCTACACCTTC. This sequence encodes CASSSTDRAYGYTF.

This clonotype appeared a single time. The genes are TRBV7-7 and TRBJ2-6; D gene unclear. V was trimmed by 5 bases and J by 1 base, leaving 9 bases between them. This CDR3 is built from 15 residues. The germline gives CDR1 SSHAT, CDR2 FNYEAQ (reference sequence). As DNA, the CDR3 is TGTGCCAGCAGCCCGGACCGGTCTGGGGCCAACGTCCTGACTTTC. The encoded protein is CASSPDRSGANVLTF.

The V and J genes are TRBV6-6 and TRBJ1-5, with TRBD1 identical over 10 bases. CDR3 length: 15 residues. CDR1 is MNHNY, CDR2 SVGAGI, per germline (reference sequence). Trimming at V came to 7 bases and at J to 7 bases, leaving 10 bases not matched to a gene. Here the CDR3 DNA reads TGTGCCAGCACTTCACGGACAGGGGGTTACCAGCCCCAGCATTTT. This translates into CASTSRTGGYQPQHF.

This clonotype turned up a few times. The chain links TRBV6-2 or TRBV6-3 to TRBJ2-7, with TRBD2 as a possible D gene (6 bases). Between the trimmed V and J ends, which lost 0 bases and 0 bases, there was a span of 12 bases. The CDR3 length is 16 residues. Germline V gene sequence: CDR1 MNHEY, CDR2 SVGEGT. The CDR3 sequence: CASSYSRRESSYEQYF. The CDR3 coding sequence is TGTGCCAGCAGTTACTCGAGGAGGGAGAGCTCCTACGAGCAGTACTTC.

The gene calls are TRBV6-5 and TRBJ2-3; 11 positions match TRBD1. Germline-derived CDR1 and CDR2 are MNHEY and SVGAGI. The CDR3 runs to 17 residues. V trimming: 5 bases; J trimming: 1 base; junction bases outside the gene matches: 8. The chain's CDR3 is CASSETRTGGGTDTQYF. CDR3 sequence (DNA): TGTGCCAGCAGTGAGACTCGGACAGGGGGCGGCACAGATACGCAGTATTTT.

This clonotype has a count of ten or more. J is TRBJ2-1 and V is TRBV7-3; the D is unclear. V was trimmed by 2 bases and J by 2 bases, leaving 4 bases between them. Per the germline V gene, CDR1 is SGHTA and CDR2 is FQGTGA. There are 13 residues in the CDR3. CDR3 residues: CASSLEAYNEQFF. CDR3 nucleotides: TGTGCCAGCAGCTTAGAGGCCTACAATGAGCAGTTCTTC.

This chain's CDR3 is CAISESGARDLQGEQFF. The DNA of the CDR3 is TGTGCCATCAGTGAGTCAGGGGCCAGGGACCTACAAGGTGAGCAGTTCTTC. This chain connects TRBV10-3 to TRBJ2-1; D is possibly TRBD1 or TRBD2 (5 bases each). Trimming stripped 0 bases from V and 9 bases from J, with 21 bases between. The CDR3 runs 17 residues. The germline gives CDR1 ENHRY, CDR2 SYGVKD.

This clonotype showed up just a few times. The V call is TRBV27, the J call TRBJ2-3, with 8 positions matching TRBD2. The CDR3 totals 15 residues. CDR1 is MNHEY, CDR2 SMNVEV, per germline (reference sequence). Unmatched junction bases numbered 6, after V lost 2 bases and J lost 5 bases. The CDR3 bases are TGTGCCAGCAGTTTACGAGTAAGCGGGGGAGATACGCAGTATTTT. This codes for CASSLRVSGGDTQYF.

This clonotype has just one count. The chain links TRBV7-9 to TRBJ2-2; D remains unclear. V dropped 1 base and J dropped 6 bases, with 12 bases sitting between them. The CDR3 is 15 residues long. Germline lookup yields CDR1 SEHNR and CDR2 FQNEAQ (reference sequence). Here the CDR3 DNA reads TGTGCCAGCAGCTTAGGACCCCGGCAGGCCGGGGAGCTGTTTTTT. Protein sequence: CASSLGPRQAGELFF.

The chain is built from TRBV11-2 and TRBJ2-7; D ambiguous. This CDR3 is built from 13 residues. Per the germline V gene, CDR1 is SGHAT and CDR2 is FQNNGV. V was shortened by 4 bases and J by 3 bases, with 10 bases between the two germline ends. CDR3 sequence: CASSSQTFYEQYF. In nucleotides, the CDR3 is TGTGCCAGCAGCTCACAGACGTTCTACGAGCAGTACTTC.

The J gene is TRBJ2-2, the V gene TRBV28; a weak D match, TRBD2 (6 bases). The CDR3 loop spans 14 amino acids. Germline values: CDR1 MDHEN, CDR2 SYDVKM. The ends were cut back, 6 bases at V and 4 bases at J, with 12 bases in the middle. CDR3 in DNA: TGTGCCAGCAGCCCGGGGAGGTCCACCGGGGAGCTGTTTTTT. This encodes CASSPGRSTGELFF.

This clonotype showed up just a few times. CDR3 bases: TGTGCCAGCAGTCGGTCCCCACTAGCGGGAGGCCGAGGGGAGACCCAGTACTTC. It encodes CASSRSPLAGGRGETQYF. The rearrangement uses TRBV25-1 and TRBJ2-5; 12 bases agree with TRBD2. V dropped 5 bases and J dropped 5; count of bases not matched to a gene: 15. The CDR3 consists of 18 residues. In germline, CDR1 is MGHDK, CDR2 SYGVNS. Full variable domain (rest looked up from reference TRBV25-1 and TRBJ2-5): EADIYQTPRYLVIGTGKKITLECSQTMGHDKMYWYQQDPGMELHLIHYSYGVNSTEKGDLSSESTVSRIRTEHFPLTLESARPSHTSQYLCASSRSPLAGGRGETQYFGPGTRLLVL.

The chain couples TRBV29-1 to TRBJ1-1; no reliable D call. V lost 4 bases to trimming and J lost 0 bases, with 3 bases between them. The CDR3 length is 11 residues. Germline CDR1 reads SQVTM; CDR2 reads ANQGSEA. Written as DNA, the CDR3 is TGCAGCGTTGTGTTGAACACTGAAGCTTTCTTT. Translating it yields CSVVLNTEAFF.

This rearrangement joins TRBV29-1 to TRBJ2-1; D is perhaps TRBD1 (7 bases). Between the trimmed V and J ends, which lost 4 bases and 3 bases, there was a span of 13 bases. The V gene's germline CDR1 is SQVTM and CDR2 ANQGSEA. The CDR3 totals 14 residues. CDR3 DNA sequence: TGCAGCGTTGGAGGGCAGGGGGGCTACAATGAGCAGTTCTTC. Amino acids: CSVGGQGGYNEQFF.

This clonotype was picked up a small number of times. This chain uses TRBV27 with TRBJ1-2; D unresolved. Per the germline V gene, CDR1 is MNHEY and CDR2 is SMNVEV (reference sequence). The CDR3 totals 13 residues. V lost 5 bases, J lost 4 bases, and 11 bases lay in between. In DNA form, the CDR3 reads TGTGCCAGCAGTCCCTCGCGTAGCTATGGCTACACCTTC. It encodes CASSPSRSYGYTF.

This clonotype was seen only a few times. This sequence joins TRBV7-6 and TRBJ2-3; D not resolved. The CDR3 spans 12 residues. The V and J ends lost 3 bases and 6 bases respectively, with 7 bases between them. CDR1 is SGHVS, CDR2 FNYEAQ, per germline. In DNA, the CDR3 is TGTGCCAGCAGCTTGATGGACGATACGCAGTATTTT. It specifies CASSLMDDTQYF.

V usage is TRBV6-8 and J usage is TRBJ1-1; 8 bases are a match to TRBD1. The CDR3 consists of 15 residues. Germline loops: CDR1 MNHGY, CDR2 SAAAGT. J gave up 4 bases and V 6 bases, and 10 bases lay outside the gene matches. Written as DNA, the CDR3 is TGTGCCAGCAGGACCCTACAGGGGGTGAGCACTGAAGCTTTCTTT. It codes for CASRTLQGVSTEAFF.